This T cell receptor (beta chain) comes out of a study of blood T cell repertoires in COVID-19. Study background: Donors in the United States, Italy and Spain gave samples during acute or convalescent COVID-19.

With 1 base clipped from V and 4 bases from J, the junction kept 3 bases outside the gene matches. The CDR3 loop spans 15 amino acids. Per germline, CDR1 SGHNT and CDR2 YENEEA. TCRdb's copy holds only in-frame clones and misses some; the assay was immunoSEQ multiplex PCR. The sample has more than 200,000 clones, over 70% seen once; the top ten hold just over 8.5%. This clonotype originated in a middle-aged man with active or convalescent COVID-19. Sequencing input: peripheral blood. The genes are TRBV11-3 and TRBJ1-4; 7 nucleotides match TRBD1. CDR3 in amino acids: CASSLGDSFNEKLFF. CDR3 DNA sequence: TGTGCCAGCAGCTTAGGGGACAGCTTTAATGAAAAACTGTTTTTT.